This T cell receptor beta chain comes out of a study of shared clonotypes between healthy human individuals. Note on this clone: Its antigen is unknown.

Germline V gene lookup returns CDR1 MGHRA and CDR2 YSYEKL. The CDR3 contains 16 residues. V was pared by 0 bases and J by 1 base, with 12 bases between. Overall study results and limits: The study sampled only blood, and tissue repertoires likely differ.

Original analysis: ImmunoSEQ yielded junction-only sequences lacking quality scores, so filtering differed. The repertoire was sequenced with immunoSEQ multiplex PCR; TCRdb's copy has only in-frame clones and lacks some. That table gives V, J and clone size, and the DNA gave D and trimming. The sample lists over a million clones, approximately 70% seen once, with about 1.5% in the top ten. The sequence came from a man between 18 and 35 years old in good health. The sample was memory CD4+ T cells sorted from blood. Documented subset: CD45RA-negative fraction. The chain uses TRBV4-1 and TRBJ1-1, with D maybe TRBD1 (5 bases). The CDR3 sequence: CASSQDIRQSNTEAFF. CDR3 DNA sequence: TGCGCCAGCAGCCAAGATATACGACAGTCGAACACTGAAGCTTTCTTT.